This T cell receptor beta chain was identified in a study of regulatory T cells. Every patient with CD3G deficiency had evidence of autoimmunity. The primer mix had 52 TRBV and 13 TRBJ primers. Repertoires were generated with immunoSEQ multiplex PCR, while TCRdb's copy carries only in-frame clones and drops some. In the table there are around 5,900 clones, under 90% of which are singletons. To note about this clone: Antigen: not known.

Germline lookup yields CDR1 MDHEN and CDR2 SYDVKM. The CDR3 loop spans 15 amino acids. Trimming at V came to 6 bases and at J to 4 bases, leaving 6 bases not matched to a gene. Regarding the study as a whole: Patient CD8+ T cells trended toward lower Shannon entropy than controls.

Sequencing was performed on CD8+ T cells sorted from blood. The clonotype originates from a child aged 5 to 17 with CD3G deficiency. The chain carries TRBV28 and TRBJ2-7, with 13 bases that match TRBD2. CDR3 nucleotides: TGTGCCAGCAGCCTGGGACTAGCGGGACAATACGAGCAGTACTTC. It encodes CASSLGLAGQYEQYF.